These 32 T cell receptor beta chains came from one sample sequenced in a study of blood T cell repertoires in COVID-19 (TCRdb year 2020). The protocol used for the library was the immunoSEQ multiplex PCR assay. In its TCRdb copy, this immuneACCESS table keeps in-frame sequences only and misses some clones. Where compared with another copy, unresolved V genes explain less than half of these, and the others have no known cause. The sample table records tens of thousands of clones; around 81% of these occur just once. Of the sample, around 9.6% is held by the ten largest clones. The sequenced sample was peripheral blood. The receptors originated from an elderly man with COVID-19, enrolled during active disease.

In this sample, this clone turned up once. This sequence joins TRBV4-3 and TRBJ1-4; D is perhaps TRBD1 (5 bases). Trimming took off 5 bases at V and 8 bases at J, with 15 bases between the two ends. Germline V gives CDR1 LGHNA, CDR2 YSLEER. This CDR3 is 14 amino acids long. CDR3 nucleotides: TGCGCCAGCAGCGAAGGGCAGGGCGACGAAAAACTGTTTTTT. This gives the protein CASSEGQGDEKLFF.

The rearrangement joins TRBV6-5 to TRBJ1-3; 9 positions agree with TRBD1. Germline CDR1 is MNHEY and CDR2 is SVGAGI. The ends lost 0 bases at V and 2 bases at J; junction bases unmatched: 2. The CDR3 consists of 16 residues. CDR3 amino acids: CASSYSRTGAGNTIYF. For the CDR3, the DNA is TGTGCCAGCAGTTACTCGAGGACAGGGGCTGGAAACACCATATATTTT.

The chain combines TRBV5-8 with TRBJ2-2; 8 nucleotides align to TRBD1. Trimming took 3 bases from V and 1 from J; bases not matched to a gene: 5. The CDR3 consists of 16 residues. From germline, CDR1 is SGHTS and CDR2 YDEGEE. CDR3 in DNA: TGTGCCAGCAGCTCCTACGGGACAGGGAACACCGGGGAGCTGTTTTTT. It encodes CASSSYGTGNTGELFF.

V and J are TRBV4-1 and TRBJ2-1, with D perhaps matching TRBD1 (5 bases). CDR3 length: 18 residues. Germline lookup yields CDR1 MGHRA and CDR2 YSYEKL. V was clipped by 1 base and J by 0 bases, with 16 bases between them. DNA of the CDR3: TGCGCCAGCAGCCAAGGTAAGGGAAGGGGCCTCTCCTACAATGAGCAGTTCTTC. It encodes CASSQGKGRGLSYNEQFF.

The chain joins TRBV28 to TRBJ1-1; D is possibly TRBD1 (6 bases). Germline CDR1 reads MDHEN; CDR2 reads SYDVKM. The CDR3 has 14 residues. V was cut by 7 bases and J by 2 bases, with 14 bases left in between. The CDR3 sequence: CASTMTGSNTEAFF. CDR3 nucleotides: TGTGCCAGCACCATGACAGGATCTAACACTGAAGCTTTCTTT.

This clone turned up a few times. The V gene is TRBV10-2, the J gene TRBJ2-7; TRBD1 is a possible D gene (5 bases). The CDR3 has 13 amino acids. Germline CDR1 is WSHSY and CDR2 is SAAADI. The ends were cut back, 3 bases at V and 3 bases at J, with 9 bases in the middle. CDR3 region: CASSERQIYEQYF. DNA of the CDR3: TGCGCCAGCAGTGAACGACAGATCTACGAGCAGTACTTC.

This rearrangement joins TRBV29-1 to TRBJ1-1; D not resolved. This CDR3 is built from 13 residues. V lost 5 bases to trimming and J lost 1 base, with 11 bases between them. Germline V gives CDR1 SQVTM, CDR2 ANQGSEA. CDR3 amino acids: CSVSAGTNTEAFF. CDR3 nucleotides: TGCAGCGTTTCGGCAGGAACGAACACTGAAGCTTTCTTT.

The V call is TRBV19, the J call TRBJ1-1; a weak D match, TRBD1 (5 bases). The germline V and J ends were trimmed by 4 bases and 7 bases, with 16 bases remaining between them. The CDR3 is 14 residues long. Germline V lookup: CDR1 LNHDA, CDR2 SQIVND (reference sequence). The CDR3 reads CASSTTAGGSEAFF. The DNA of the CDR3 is TGTGCCAGTAGTACAACGGCGGGGGGGAGTGAAGCTTTCTTT.

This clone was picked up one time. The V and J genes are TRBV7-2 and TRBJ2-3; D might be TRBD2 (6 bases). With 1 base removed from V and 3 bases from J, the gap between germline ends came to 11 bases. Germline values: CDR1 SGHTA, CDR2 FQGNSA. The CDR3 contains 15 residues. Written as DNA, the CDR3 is TGTGCCAGCAGCTTAGGCCTAGCGAGAACAGATACGCAGTATTTT. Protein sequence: CASSLGLARTDTQYF.

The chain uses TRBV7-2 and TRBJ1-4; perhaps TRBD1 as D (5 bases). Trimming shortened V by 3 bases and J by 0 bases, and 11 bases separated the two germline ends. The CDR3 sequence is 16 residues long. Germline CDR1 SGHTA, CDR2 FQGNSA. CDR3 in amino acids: CASSFGGSPTNEKLFF. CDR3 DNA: TGTGCCAGCAGCTTTGGGGGGAGCCCAACTAATGAAAAACTGTTTTTT.

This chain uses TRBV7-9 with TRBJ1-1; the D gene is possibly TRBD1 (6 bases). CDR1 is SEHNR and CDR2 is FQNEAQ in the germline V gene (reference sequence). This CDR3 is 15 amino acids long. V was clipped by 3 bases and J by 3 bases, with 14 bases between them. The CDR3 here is CASSFGGLRDTEAFF. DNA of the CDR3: TGTGCCAGCAGCTTCGGGGGGCTCAGGGACACTGAAGCTTTCTTT.

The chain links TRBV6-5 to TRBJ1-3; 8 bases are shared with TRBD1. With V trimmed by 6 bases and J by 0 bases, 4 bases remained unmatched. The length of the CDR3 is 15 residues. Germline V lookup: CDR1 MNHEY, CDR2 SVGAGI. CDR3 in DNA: TGTGCCAGCAGAGCTACAGGGGGCTCTGGAAACACCATATATTTT. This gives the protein CASRATGGSGNTIYF.

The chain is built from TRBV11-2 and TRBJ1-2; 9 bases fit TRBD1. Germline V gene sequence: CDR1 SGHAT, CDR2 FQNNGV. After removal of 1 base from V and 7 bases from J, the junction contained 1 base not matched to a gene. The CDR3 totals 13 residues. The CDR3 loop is CASSLATGGGYTF. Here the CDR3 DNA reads TGTGCCAGCAGCTTAGCGACAGGGGGTGGCTACACCTTC. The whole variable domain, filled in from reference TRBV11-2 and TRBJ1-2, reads EAGVAQSPRYKIIEKRQSVAFWCNPISGHATLYWYQQILGQGPKLLIQFQNNGVVDDSQLPKDRFSAERLKGVDSTLKIQPAKLEDSAVYLCASSLATGGGYTFGSGTRLTVV.

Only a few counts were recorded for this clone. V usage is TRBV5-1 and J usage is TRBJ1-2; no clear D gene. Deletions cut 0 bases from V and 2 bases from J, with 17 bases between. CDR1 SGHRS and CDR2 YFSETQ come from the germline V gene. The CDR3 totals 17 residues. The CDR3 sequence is CASSLGAGMHQNYGYTF. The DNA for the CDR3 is TGCGCCAGCAGCTTGGGGGCAGGAATGCACCAAAACTATGGCTACACCTTC.

Written as DNA, the CDR3 is TGTGCCAGTACCTTCGCTAGCGGACGAGGGGAGACCCAGTACTTC. Residues: CASTFASGRGETQYF. The rearrangement uses TRBV19 and TRBJ2-5; the match to TRBD2 covers 7 bases. J was trimmed by 5 bases and V by 7 bases; bases with no gene match: 13. CDR1 and CDR2 from the germline V gene are LNHDA and SQIVND (reference sequence). The CDR3 length is 15 residues.

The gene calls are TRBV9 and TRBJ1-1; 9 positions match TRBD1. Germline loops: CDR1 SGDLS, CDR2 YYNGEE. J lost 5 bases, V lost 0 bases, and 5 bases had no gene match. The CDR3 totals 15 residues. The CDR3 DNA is TGTGCCAGCAGCGTAGGGACAGGGGTAGGAACTGAAGCTTTCTTT. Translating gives CASSVGTGVGTEAFF.

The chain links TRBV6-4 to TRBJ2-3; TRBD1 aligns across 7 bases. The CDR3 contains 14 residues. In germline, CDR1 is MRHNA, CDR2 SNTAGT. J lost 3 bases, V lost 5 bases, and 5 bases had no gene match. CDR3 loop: CASSPGTATDTQYF. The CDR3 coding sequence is TGTGCCAGCAGTCCCGGGACAGCTACAGATACGCAGTATTTT.

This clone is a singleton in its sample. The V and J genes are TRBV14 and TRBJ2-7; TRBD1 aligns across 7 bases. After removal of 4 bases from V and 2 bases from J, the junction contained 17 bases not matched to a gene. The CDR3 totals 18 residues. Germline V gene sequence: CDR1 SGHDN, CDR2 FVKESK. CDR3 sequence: CASSLKRVGTVIPYEQYF. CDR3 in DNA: TGTGCCAGCAGCCTAAAAAGGGTAGGGACAGTAATACCCTACGAGCAGTACTTC.

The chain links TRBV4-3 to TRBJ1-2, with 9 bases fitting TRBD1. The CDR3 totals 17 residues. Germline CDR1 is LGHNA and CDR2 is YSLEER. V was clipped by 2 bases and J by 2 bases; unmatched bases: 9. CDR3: CASSQLFTGQGNYGYTF. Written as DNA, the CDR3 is TGCGCCAGCAGCCAACTTTTTACGGGACAGGGCAACTATGGCTACACCTTC.

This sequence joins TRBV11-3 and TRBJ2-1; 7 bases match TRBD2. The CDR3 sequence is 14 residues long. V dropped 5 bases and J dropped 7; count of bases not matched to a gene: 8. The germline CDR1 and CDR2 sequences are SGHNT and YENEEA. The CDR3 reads CASSPRGSLNEQFF. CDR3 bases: TGTGCCAGCAGCCCCCGCGGGAGTCTTAATGAGCAGTTCTTC.

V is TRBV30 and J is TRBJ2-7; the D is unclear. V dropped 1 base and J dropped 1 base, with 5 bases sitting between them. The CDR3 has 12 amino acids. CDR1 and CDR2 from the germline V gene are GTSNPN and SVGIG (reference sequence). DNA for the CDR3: TGTGCCTGGAGTGACAGTTCCTACGAGCAGTACGTC. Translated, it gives CAWSDSSYEQYV.

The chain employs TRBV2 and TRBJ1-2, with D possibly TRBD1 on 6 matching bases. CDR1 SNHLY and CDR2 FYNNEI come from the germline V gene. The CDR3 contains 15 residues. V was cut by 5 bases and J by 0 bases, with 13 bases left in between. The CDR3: CASSKRQETNYGYTF. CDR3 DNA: TGTGCCAGCAGTAAAAGACAGGAGACTAACTATGGCTACACCTTC.

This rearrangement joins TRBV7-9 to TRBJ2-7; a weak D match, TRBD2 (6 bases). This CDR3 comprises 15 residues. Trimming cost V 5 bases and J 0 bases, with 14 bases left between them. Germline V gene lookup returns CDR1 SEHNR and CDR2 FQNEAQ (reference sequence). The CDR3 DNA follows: TGTGCCAGCAGCCCCGGGGGTGGGAGCTCCTACGAGCAGTACGTC. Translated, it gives CASSPGGGSSYEQYV.

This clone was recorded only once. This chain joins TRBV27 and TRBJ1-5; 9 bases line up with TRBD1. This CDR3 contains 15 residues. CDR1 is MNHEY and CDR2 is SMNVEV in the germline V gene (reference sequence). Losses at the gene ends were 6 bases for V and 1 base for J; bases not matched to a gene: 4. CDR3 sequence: CASRQGAVSNQPQHF. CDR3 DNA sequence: TGTGCCAGCAGACAGGGGGCGGTGAGCAATCAGCCCCAGCATTTT.

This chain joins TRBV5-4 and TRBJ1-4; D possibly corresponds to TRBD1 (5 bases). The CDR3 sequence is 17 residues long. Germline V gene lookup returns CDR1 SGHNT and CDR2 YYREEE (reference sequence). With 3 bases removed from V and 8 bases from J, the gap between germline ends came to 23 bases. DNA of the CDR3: TGTGCCAGCAGCTACCCGGGGGAGGGCGCGGCAGGGGAAAAACTGTTTTTT. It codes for CASSYPGEGAAGEKLFF.

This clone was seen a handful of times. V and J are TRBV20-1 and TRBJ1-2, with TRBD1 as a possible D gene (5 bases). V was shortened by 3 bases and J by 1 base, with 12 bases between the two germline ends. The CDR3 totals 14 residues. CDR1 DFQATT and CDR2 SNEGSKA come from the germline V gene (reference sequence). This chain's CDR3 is CSASTGPSNYGYTF. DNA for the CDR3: TGCAGTGCTAGTACAGGCCCGAGTAACTATGGCTACACCTTC.

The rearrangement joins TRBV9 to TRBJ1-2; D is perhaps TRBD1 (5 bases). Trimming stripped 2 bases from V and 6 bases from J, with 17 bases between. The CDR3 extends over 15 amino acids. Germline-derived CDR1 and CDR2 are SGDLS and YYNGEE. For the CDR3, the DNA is TGTGCCAGCAGCGTGAGGACACCGCCCGGTGATGGCTACACCTTC. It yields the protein CASSVRTPPGDGYTF.

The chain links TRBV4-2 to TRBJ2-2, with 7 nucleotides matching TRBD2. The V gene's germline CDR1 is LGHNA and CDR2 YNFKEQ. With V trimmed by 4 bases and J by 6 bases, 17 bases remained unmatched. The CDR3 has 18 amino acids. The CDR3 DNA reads TGTGCCAGCAGCCCGAGGCCTACTCTGGCGGGAGAGGCCGGGGAGCTGTTTTTT. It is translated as CASSPRPTLAGEAGELFF.

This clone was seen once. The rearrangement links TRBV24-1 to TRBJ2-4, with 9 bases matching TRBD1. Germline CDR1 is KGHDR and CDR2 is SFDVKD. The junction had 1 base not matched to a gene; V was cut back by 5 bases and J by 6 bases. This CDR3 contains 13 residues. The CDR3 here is CATSGQGGNIQYF. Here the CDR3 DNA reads TGTGCCACCAGTGGACAGGGGGGAAACATTCAGTACTTC.

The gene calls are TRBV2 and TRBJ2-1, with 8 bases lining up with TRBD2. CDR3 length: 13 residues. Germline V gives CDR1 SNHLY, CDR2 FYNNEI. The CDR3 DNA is TGTGCGCAGGCAGCGGGGGCTTACAATGAGCAGTTCTTC. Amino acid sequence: CAQAAGAYNEQFF.

The CDR3 DNA reads TGTGCCAGCAGTTCGGGGGGAGGGGGAGTCGGGTATAATCAGCCCCAGCATTTT. Translated, it gives CASSSGGGGVGYNQPQHF. The rearrangement joins TRBV2 to TRBJ1-5, with D possibly matching TRBD1 (6 bases). The ends were cut back, 5 bases at V and 4 bases at J, with 24 bases in the middle. The CDR3 loop spans 18 amino acids. Germline V lookup: CDR1 SNHLY, CDR2 FYNNEI.

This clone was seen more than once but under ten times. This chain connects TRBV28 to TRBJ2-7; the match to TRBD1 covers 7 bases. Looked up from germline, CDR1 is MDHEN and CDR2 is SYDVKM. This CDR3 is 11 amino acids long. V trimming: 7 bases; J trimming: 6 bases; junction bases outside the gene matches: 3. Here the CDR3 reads CASNTGVEQYF. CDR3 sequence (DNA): TGTGCCAGCAACACAGGGGTCGAGCAGTACTTC. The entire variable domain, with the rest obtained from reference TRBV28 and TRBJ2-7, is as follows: DVKVTQSSRYLVKRTGEKVFLECVQDMDHENMFWYRQDPGLGLRLIYFSYDVKMKEKGDIPEGYSVSREKKERFSLILESASTNQTSMYLCASNTGVEQYFGPGTRLTVT.